The present T cell receptor (beta chain) was sequenced within a study of blood T cell repertoires in COVID-19. Study summary: Samples of COVID-19 (acute and convalescent) were obtained from the United States, Italy and Spain. The cDNA or gDNA used as material had been derived from T cells, B-cell-depleted T cells, or PBMCs.

Authors' methods: The assay estimated nucleated cells by amplifying reference gene primers. The repertoire was sequenced with immunoSEQ multiplex PCR; TCRdb's copy has only in-frame clones and lacks some. That table supplies the V and J calls and clone size; D and trimming were determined from the DNA. Among hundreds of thousands of clones listed, roughly 89% were seen once. The material sequenced was peripheral blood. The source is a woman in her twenties or thirties with active or convalescent COVID-19.

Here the CDR3 reads CASTLQDWEEQFF. In DNA form, the CDR3 reads TGTGCCAGCACCCTACAAGACTGGGAGGAGCAGTTCTTC. The V and J genes are TRBV9 and TRBJ2-1; D possibly corresponds to TRBD2 (5 bases). With 6 bases removed from V and 10 bases from J, the gap between germline ends came to 17 bases. The CDR3 consists of 13 residues. The germline gives CDR1 SGDLS, CDR2 YYNGEE.